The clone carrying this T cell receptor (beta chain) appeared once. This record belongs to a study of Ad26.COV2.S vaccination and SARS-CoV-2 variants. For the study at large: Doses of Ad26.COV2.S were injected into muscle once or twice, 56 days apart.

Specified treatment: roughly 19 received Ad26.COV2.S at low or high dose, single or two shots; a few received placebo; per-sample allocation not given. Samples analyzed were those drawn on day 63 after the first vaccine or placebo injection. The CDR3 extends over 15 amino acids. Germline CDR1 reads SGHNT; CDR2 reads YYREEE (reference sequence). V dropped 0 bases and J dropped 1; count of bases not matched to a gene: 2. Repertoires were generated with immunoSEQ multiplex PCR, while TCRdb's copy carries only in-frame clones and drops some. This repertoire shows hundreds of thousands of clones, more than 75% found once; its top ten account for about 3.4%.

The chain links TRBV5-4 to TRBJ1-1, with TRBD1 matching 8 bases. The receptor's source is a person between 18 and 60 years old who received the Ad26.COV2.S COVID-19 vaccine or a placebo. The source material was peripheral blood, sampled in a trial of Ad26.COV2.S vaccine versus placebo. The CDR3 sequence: CASSLDGQGNTEAFF. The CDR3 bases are TGTGCCAGCAGCTTGGACGGACAGGGGAACACTGAAGCTTTCTTT.